These 8 T cell receptor beta chains were all obtained from the same sample, sequenced in a study of PD-1 and CTLA-4 blockade in melanoma. Repertoires were generated with immunoSEQ multiplex PCR, while TCRdb's copy carries only in-frame clones and drops some. The sample includes some 33,000 clones, approximately 90% of them seen just once. The starting material was CD8+ T cells from peripheral blood, obtained from a patient given anti-PD-1 treatment. These receptors came from a human donor with melanoma.

The chain carries TRBV15 and TRBJ1-6; D is undetermined. Germline assignment: CDR1 LNHNV and CDR2 YYDKDF (reference sequence). This CDR3 region has 13 residues. V lost 5 bases, J lost 3 bases, and 5 bases lay in between. The CDR3 nucleotides are TGTGCCACCAGCGGATTCTATAATTCACCCCTCCACTTT. It codes for CATSGFYNSPLHF.

The gene calls are TRBV9 and TRBJ2-5, with TRBD2 matching 10 bases. This CDR3 has 14 amino acids. The germline gives CDR1 SGDLS, CDR2 YYNGEE. V shed 0 bases, J shed 9 bases, and the junction held 5 bases outside the gene matches. The DNA for the CDR3 is TGTGCCAGCAGCGTAGACCAGCGGGGGGGCCCCCAGTACTTC. Its translation is CASSVDQRGGPQYF.

The chain joins TRBV7-9 to TRBJ1-2, with 12 bases matching TRBD1. This CDR3 comprises 16 residues. The germline CDR1 and CDR2 sequences are SEHNR and FQNEAQ (reference sequence). The V and J ends lost 1 base and 4 bases, in that order; junction bases with no gene match: 4. CDR3 in DNA: TGTGCCAGCAGCTTAGACCGGGACAGGGGGCTCTATGGCTACACCTTC. Protein product: CASSLDRDRGLYGYTF.

V is TRBV5-1 and J is TRBJ2-5, with 14 bases matching TRBD2. CDR1 and CDR2 from the germline V gene are SGHRS and YFSETQ. The CDR3 has 19 residues. After removal of 1 base from V and 1 base from J, the junction contained 9 bases not matched to a gene. This CDR3 is CASSLRTGTSGGFQETQYF. In DNA, the CDR3 is TGCGCCAGCAGCTTGCGAACCGGGACTAGCGGGGGATTCCAAGAGACCCAGTACTTC.

J is TRBJ2-3 and V is TRBV9; 8 positions match TRBD2. In germline, CDR1 is SGDLS, CDR2 YYNGEE. Trimming at V came to 3 bases and at J to 4 bases, leaving 4 bases not matched to a gene. The CDR3 loop spans 14 amino acids. The CDR3 loop reads CASSGTSSADTQYF. In nucleotides, the CDR3 is TGTGCCAGCAGCGGGACTAGCAGCGCAGATACGCAGTATTTT.

This chain joins TRBV4-1 and TRBJ2-7; the D is unclear. Germline V CDR1 and CDR2: MGHRA, YSYEKL. The CDR3 is made up of 15 amino acids. V dropped 0 bases and J dropped 1 base, with 10 bases sitting between them. The CDR3 region is CASSQDLGLSYEQYF. The CDR3 region has the DNA TGCGCCAGCAGCCAAGATTTAGGGCTTTCCTACGAGCAGTACTTC.

The gene calls are TRBV4-2 and TRBJ1-2; D remains unclear. The CDR3 is 15 residues long. CDR1 and CDR2 from the germline V gene are LGHNA and YNFKEQ. The V end was cut by 1 base, the J end by 3 bases, with 12 bases between. The CDR3 DNA reads TGTGCCAGCAGCCAAGGTTTGGAACAGTACTATGGCTACACCTTC. Protein product: CASSQGLEQYYGYTF.

J is TRBJ2-7 and V is TRBV11-2; 9 bases line up with TRBD1. The CDR3 extends over 12 amino acids. Germline V gene data show CDR1 as SGHAT and CDR2 as FQNNGV. The V segment lost 9 bases and the J segment 4 bases; nucleotides outside the gene matches: 4. The chain's CDR3 is CASQTGGYEQYF. CDR3 sequence (DNA): TGTGCCAGTCAGACAGGGGGATACGAGCAGTACTTC.